The rows below give T cell receptor beta chains drawn from one sample of a study of T cells in Graves' hyperthyroidism and ophthalmopathy. TCRdb re-analysed the multiplex PCR reads in MiXCR, keeping a single row per CDR3 protein. The sample records around 520,000 distinct CDR3 sequences, 14% being singletons. Sequenced material: blood. All receptors come from a woman aged 40 to 49 with Graves' hyperthyroidism. Both conserved end residues are part of each CDR3. D genes are given only for firm matches. The size of a clone is reported for some rows only, either as once, few or many, or as a class for expanded clones.

size	D	V	J	DNA	CDR3
many	TRBD2	TRBV30	TRBJ2-2	TGTGCCTGGAGTGTACTCAGCGGGAGGATCGACACCGGGGAGCTGTTTTTT	CAWSVLSGRIDTGELFF
few	-	TRBV12-3/TRBV12-4	TRBJ1-5	TGTGCCAGCAGTTATAGACCCAATCAGCCCCAGCATTTT	CASSYRPNQPQHF
many	TRBD1	TRBV28	TRBJ1-6	TGTGCCAGCAGTCGAGACGGGACAGCTCCCCTCCACTTT	CASSRDGTAPLHF
many	-	TRBV28	TRBJ2-7	TGTGCCAGCGTTGGACAGTTATACGAGCAGTACTTC	CASVGQLYEQYF
few	TRBD2	TRBV7-8	TRBJ2-1	TGTGCCAGCAGGGGACTAGCGGGAGGGTCCAGCTCCTACAATGAGCAGTTCTTC	CASRGLAGGSSSYNEQFF
-	TRBD1	TRBV7-9	TRBJ2-5	TGTGCCAGCAGCGGGCGGACAGGGGGCCCGTTAAAGACCCAGTACTTC	CASSGRTGGPLKTQYF
-	-	TRBV9	TRBJ1-2	TGTGCCAGCCAAAGCACCTATGGCTACACCTTC	CASQSTYGYTF
many	TRBD1	TRBV15	TRBJ2-1	TGTGCCACGTCCTTAGGGACAGCCTACAATGAGCAGTTCTTC	CATSLGTAYNEQFF
few	-	TRBV6-1	TRBJ1-6	TGTGCCAGCAGTGAAGCCCCGGGGGCGAAGTCCTATAATTCACCCCTCCACTTT	CASSEAPGAKSYNSPLHF
many	TRBD2	TRBV27	TRBJ2-3	TGTGCCAGCAGTTTAATTCGTAGCGGGAGGGCCAGGGATACGCAGTATTTT	CASSLIRSGRARDTQYF
few	TRBD1	TRBV28	TRBJ2-5	TGTGCCAGCAGCCTTCGCGTCAGGGGGCCGTCGTACTTC	CASSLRVRGPSYF
many	-	TRBV28	TRBJ2-7	TGTGCAACAGTGGGGGCTGGCTCCTACGAGCAGTACTTC	CATVGAGSYEQYF
many	TRBD1	TRBV2	TRBJ2-2	TGTGCCAGCAGTAAGACAGGGATGTGGGACACCGGGGAGCTGTTTTTT	CASSKTGMWDTGELFF
many	-	TRBV6-1	TRBJ2-7	TGTGCCAGCAAATCGGGACTCACCGCCGCCTACGAGCAGTACTTC	CASKSGLTAAYEQYF
-	TRBD2	TRBV30	TRBJ2-5	TGTGCCTGGACAAGATCTAGCGGGGCTGGGGAGACCCAGTACTTC	CAWTRSSGAGETQYF
-	TRBD2	TRBV20-1	TRBJ2-1	TGCAGTGCTAAAATAGCGGGAGGTCTTGAGCAGTTCTTC	CSAKIAGGLEQFF
many	-	TRBV6-1	TRBJ2-2	TGTGCCAGCACCCAACAGGGAGTGAACACCGGGGAGCTGTTTTTT	CASTQQGVNTGELFF
many	TRBD1	TRBV20-1	TRBJ2-7	TGCAGTGCTACGATGACAGGGCAGACCTACGAGCAGTACTTC	CSATMTGQTYEQYF
-	-	TRBV2	TRBJ1-4	TGTGCCAGCATGAGGAGAGCAACTAATGAAAAACTGTTTTTT	CASMRRATNEKLFF
few	-	TRBV19	TRBJ1-1	TGTGCCAGTAGTACTGGGGGTGTCCCTGAAGCTTTCTTT	CASSTGGVPEAFF
many	-	TRBV11-2	TRBJ2-7	TGTGCCAGCAGCCGGTTACAGGGCTTCGTTTCTGGTGCCTACGAGCAGTACTTC	CASSRLQGFVSGAYEQYF
many	TRBD1	TRBV12-3/TRBV12-4	TRBJ2-1	TGTGCCAGCAGTTCAAGGACAGGGGGCGCGTACAATGAGCAGTTCTTC	CASSSRTGGAYNEQFF
many	-	TRBV20-1	TRBJ2-1	TGCAGTGCTAGAGAGAGCTTTAATGAGCAGTTCTTC	CSARESFNEQFF
-	-	TRBV7-6	TRBJ1-2	TGTGCCAGCAGCTTAGCGGGGGGCGCGTCGGGTGGCTACACCTTC	CASSLAGGASGGYTF
few	TRBD2	TRBV30	TRBJ2-2	TGTGCCTGGAGTGTCCTTAGCGGGAGTAAAACCGGGGAGCTGTTTTTT	CAWSVLSGSKTGELFF
few	TRBD2	TRBV7-9	TRBJ2-1	TGTGCCAGCAGCTCACTCACTAGCGGGAGTGACAATGAGCAGTTCTTC	CASSSLTSGSDNEQFF
many	-	TRBV20-1	TRBJ1-5	TGCAGTGCGGATACAGGGCGCAATCAGCCCCAGCATTTT	CSADTGRNQPQHF
many	-	TRBV6-1	TRBJ2-5	TGTGCCAGCATCTCGAGGGCCAGGGGCCAAGAGACCCAGTACTTC	CASISRARGQETQYF
-	TRBD1	TRBV5-1	TRBJ1-2	TGCGCCAGCAGCTTGTTAGGAGGGGGCAAGGTCGACTATGGCTACACCTTC	CASSLLGGGKVDYGYTF
-	TRBD1	TRBV12-3/TRBV12-4	TRBJ2-1	TGTGCCAGCAAAAAGACAGGGGGGATTTACAATGAGCAGTTCTTC	CASKKTGGIYNEQFF
few	TRBD2	TRBV19	TRBJ2-7	TGTGCCAGTAGTATTGGGCCTAGCGGGAGCTACGAGCAGTACTTC	CASSIGPSGSYEQYF
few	-	TRBV29-1	TRBJ1-3	TGCAGCGTTGGTCAGGGATCCGGAAACACCATATATTTT	CSVGQGSGNTIYF
-	TRBD1	TRBV6-5	TRBJ1-1	TGTGCCAGCAGTTACGCGACAGGGTTAGGGACTGAAGCTTTCTTT	CASSYATGLGTEAFF
-	TRBD1	TRBV13	TRBJ1-3	TGTGCCAGCAGCGCAGGGACAGGGATTGCAAGCTCTGGAAACACCATATATTTT	CASSAGTGIASSGNTIYF
many	TRBD2	TRBV5-1	TRBJ2-1	TGCGCCAGCAGTGGGCGGGCTAGCGGGATTGATGAGCAGTTCTTC	CASSGRASGIDEQFF
-	TRBD2	TRBV10-3	TRBJ2-1	TGTGCCGCGACTAGCGCATACAATGAGCAGTTCTTC	CAATSAYNEQFF
-	TRBD1	TRBV19	TRBJ1-5	TGTGCCACAAAGGGACAGGGGGGTCAGCCCCAGCATTTT	CATKGQGGQPQHF
many	TRBD1	TRBV19	TRBJ2-3	TGTGCCAGTAGTATTGTTCCGACAGGGGGCGCGAGGGATACGCAGTATTTT	CASSIVPTGGARDTQYF
-	-	TRBV20-1	TRBJ2-1	TGCAGTGCTCGCCAGGGGACCTCGGGTAATGAGCAGTTCTTC	CSARQGTSGNEQFF
-	TRBD2	TRBV6-1	TRBJ2-3	TGTGCCAGTAAGACTAGCGGGAGGGATACGCAGTATTTT	CASKTSGRDTQYF
-	-	TRBV2	TRBJ2-1	TGTGCCAGCACCGTTGAGGGGACTCTTGGGTATGAGCAGTTCTTC	CASTVEGTLGYEQFF